A single T cell receptor beta chain is shown here with its context. Generated by immunoSEQ multiplex PCR, the TCRdb table keeps only in-frame clones and is missing some. The sample consists of just under 80,000 clones, roughly 89% of them appearing once. This record belongs to a study of control samples from healthy donors and cancer patients. Trimming removed 1 base at V and 7 bases at J, with 25 bases between. CDR1 is MDHEN, CDR2 SYDVKM, per germline. The length of the CDR3 is 18 residues. The clonotype originates from a woman aged 55-70 years with head and neck cancer. The V gene is TRBV28, the J gene TRBJ2-5; D remains unclear. The sample taken for sequencing was PBMCs. The CDR3 reads CASSLFTVADVFGWTQYF. The CDR3 DNA follows: TGTGCCAGCAGTTTATTTACGGTAGCAGACGTCTTCGGTTGGACCCAGTACTTC.